This T cell receptor beta chain was identified in a study of T cell repertoires in cytomegalovirus infection. Comments on this clonotype: The antigen is not known.

The CDR3 loop spans 15 amino acids. From germline, CDR1 is WSHSY and CDR2 SAAADI. With 3 bases removed from V and 0 bases from J, the gap between germline ends came to 12 bases. In TCRdb, the reads were re-called with MiXCR into one record per CDR3 protein. This table has about 920,000 distinct CDR3 sequences, around 30% appearing once. The chain employs TRBV10-2 and TRBJ2-7; D may be TRBD1 or TRBD2 (5 bases each). This receptor was obtained from a human donor in good health (CMV status not recorded). Some clones in this sample may be carry-over from other donors' samples. The sample was cultured CD8+ T cells from PBMCs, taken from culture after CMV antigen stimulation. The CDR3 is CASSDERGRSYEQYF. CDR3 bases: TGCGCCAGCAGTGACGAACGGGGCCGCTCCTACGAGCAGTACTTC.